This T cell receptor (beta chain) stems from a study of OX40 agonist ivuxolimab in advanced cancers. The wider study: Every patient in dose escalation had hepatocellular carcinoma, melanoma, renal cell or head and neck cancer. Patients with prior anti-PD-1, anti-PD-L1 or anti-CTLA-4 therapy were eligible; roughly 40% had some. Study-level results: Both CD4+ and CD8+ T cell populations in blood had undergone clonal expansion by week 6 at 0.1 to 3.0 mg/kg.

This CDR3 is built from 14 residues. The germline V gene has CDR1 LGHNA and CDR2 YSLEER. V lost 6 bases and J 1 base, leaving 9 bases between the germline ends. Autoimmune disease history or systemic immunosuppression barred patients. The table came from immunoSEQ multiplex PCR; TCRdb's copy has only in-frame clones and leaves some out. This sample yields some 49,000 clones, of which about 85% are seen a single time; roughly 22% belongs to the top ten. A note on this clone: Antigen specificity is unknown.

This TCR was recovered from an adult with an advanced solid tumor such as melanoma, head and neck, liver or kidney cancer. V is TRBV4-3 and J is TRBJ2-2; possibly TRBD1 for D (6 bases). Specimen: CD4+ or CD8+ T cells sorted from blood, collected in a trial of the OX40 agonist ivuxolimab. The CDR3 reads CASRQGQNTGELFF. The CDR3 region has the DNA TGCGCCAGCAGGCAGGGACAGAACACCGGGGAGCTGTTTTTT.